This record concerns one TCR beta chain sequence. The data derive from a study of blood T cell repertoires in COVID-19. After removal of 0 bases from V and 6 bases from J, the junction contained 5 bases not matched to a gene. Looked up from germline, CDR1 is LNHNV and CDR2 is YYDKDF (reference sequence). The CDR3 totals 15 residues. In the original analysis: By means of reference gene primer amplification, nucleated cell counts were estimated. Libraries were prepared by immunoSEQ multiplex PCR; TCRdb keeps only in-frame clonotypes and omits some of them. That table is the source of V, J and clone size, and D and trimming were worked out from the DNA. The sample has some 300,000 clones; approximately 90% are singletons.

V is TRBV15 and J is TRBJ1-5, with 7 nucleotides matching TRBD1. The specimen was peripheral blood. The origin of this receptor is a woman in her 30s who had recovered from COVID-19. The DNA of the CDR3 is TGTGCCACCAGCAGAGATTTGACAGGGCGTCAGCCCCAGCATTTT. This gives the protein CATSRDLTGRQPQHF.